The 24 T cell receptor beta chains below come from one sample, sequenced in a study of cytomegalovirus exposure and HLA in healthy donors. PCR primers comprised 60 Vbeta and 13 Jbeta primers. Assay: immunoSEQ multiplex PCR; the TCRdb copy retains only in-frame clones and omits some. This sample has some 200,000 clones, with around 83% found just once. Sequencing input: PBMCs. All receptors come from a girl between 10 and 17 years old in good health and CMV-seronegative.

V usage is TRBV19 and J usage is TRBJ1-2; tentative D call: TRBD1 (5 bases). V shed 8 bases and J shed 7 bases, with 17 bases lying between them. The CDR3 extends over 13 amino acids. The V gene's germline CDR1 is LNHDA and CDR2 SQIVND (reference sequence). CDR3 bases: TGTGCCAGTTTTAACCTAGGGGTGCCTGGCTACACCTTC. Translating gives CASFNLGVPGYTF. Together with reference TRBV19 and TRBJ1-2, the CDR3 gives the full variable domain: DGGITQSPKYLFRKEGQNVTLSCEQNLNHDAMYWYRQDPGQGLRLIYYSQIVNDFQKGDIAEGYSVSREKKESFPLTVTSAQKNPTAFYLCASFNLGVPGYTFGSGTRLTVV.

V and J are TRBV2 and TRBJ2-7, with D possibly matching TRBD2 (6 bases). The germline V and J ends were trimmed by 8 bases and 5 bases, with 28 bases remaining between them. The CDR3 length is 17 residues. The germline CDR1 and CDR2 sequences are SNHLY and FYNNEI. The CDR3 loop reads CASSPALSGLYSDEQYF. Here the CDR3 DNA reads TGTGCCAGCTCCCCGGCTCTCTCGGGACTCTATTCTGACGAGCAGTACTTC.

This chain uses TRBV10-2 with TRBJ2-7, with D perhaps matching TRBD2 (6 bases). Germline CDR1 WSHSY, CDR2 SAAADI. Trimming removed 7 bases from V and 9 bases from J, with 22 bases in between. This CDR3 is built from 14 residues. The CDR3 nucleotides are TGCGCCAGCACAAGTGGCGGGACGGGGCACGGGCAGTACTTC. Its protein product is CASTSGGTGHGQYF.

The CDR3 protein is CASRTTGGNEQFF. CDR3 in DNA: TGTGCCAGCAGGACAACAGGGGGCAATGAGCAGTTCTTC. The genes are TRBV27 and TRBJ2-1; the match to TRBD1 covers 8 bases. The length of the CDR3 is 13 residues. After removal of 6 bases from V and 6 bases from J, the junction contained 4 bases not matched to a gene. Germline V gives CDR1 MNHEY, CDR2 SMNVEV (reference sequence).

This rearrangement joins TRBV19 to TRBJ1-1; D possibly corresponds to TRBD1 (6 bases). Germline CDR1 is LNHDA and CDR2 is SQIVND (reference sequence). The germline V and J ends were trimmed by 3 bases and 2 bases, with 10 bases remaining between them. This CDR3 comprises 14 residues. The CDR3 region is CASSMKGDNTEAFF. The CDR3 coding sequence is TGTGCCAGTAGTATGAAGGGGGATAACACTGAAGCTTTCTTT.

Here the CDR3 reads CASSQGGADYGYTF. In DNA form, the CDR3 reads TGCGCCAGCAGCCAGGGAGGAGCCGACTATGGCTACACCTTC. This rearrangement joins TRBV4-3 to TRBJ1-2, with no clear D. Germline V gene lookup returns CDR1 LGHNA and CDR2 YSLEER. V was cut by 3 bases and J by 3 bases, with 11 bases left in between. The CDR3 has 14 residues.

The CDR3 here is CASSGANTGELFF. The CDR3 bases are TGTGCCAGCTCAGGGGCGAACACCGGGGAGCTGTTTTTT. This sequence joins TRBV7-3 and TRBJ2-2; the D gene is possibly TRBD1 (6 bases). V was shortened by 8 bases and J by 0 bases, with 7 bases between the two germline ends. Per germline, CDR1 SGHTA and CDR2 FQGTGA. This CDR3 spans 13 amino acids.

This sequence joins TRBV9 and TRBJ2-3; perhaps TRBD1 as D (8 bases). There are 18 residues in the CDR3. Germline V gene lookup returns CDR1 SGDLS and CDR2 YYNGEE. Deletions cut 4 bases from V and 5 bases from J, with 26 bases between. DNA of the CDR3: TGTGCCAGCAGCATACCCAGGGGGCCTAGCGGTCACATAGATACGCAGTATTTT. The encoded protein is CASSIPRGPSGHIDTQYF.

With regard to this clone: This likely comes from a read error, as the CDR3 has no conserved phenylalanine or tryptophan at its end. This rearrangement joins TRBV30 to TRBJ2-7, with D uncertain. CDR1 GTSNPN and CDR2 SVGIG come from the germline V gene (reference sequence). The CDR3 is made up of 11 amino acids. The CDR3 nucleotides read TGTGCTTACTACAAGGTCCGCGAGCAGTACCTC. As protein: CAYYKVREQYL.

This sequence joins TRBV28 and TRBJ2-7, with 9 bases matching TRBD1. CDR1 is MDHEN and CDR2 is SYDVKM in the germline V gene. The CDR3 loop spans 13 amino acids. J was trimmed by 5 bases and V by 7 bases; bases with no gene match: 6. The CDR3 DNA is TGTGCCAGCACGACCGGACAGGGGCACGAGCAGTACTTC. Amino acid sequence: CASTTGQGHEQYF. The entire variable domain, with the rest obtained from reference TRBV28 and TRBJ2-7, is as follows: DVKVTQSSRYLVKRTGEKVFLECVQDMDHENMFWYRQDPGLGLRLIYFSYDVKMKEKGDIPEGYSVSREKKERFSLILESASTNQTSMYLCASTTGQGHEQYFGPGTRLTVT.

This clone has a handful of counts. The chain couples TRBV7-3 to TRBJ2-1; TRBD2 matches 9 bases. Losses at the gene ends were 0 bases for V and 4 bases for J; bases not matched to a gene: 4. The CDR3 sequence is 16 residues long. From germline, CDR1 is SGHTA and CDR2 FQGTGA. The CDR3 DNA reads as TGTGCCAGCAGCTTAACGTCTAGCGGGACTTACAATGAGCAGTTCTTC. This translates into CASSLTSSGTYNEQFF.

CDR3 coding DNA: TGTGCCAGCAGCGTCTCATCCCTCAGGGGGACTGAAGCTTTCTTT. It is translated as CASSVSSLRGTEAFF. The chain is built from TRBV9 and TRBJ1-1; 7 bases fit TRBD1. Germline values: CDR1 SGDLS, CDR2 YYNGEE. This CDR3 has 15 residues. V was pared by 2 bases and J by 5 bases, with 9 bases of the junction left unmatched.

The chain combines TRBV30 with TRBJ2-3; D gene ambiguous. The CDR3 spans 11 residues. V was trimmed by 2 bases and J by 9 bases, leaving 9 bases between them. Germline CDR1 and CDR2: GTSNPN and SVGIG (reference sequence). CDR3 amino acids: CAWSLQKTQYF. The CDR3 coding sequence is TGTGCCTGGAGTCTCCAGAAAACGCAGTATTTT.

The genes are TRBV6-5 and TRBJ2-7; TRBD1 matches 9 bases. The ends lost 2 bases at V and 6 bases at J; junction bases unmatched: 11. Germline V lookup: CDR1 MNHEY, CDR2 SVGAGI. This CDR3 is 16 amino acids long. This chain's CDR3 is CASSYGGPGQGREQYF. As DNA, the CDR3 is TGTGCCAGCAGTTACGGGGGCCCGGGACAGGGACGCGAGCAGTACTTC.

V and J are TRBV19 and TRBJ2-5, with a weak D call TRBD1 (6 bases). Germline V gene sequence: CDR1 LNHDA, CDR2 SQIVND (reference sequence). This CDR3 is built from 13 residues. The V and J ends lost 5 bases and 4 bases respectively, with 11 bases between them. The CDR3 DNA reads TGTGCCAGTAGTGGTAGGGGGAGAGAGACCCAGTACTTC. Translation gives CASSGRGRETQYF.

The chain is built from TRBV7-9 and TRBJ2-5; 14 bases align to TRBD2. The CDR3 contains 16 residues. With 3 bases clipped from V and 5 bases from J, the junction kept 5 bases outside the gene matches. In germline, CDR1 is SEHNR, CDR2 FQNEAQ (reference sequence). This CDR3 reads CASSLGLAGVWETQYF. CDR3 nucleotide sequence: TGTGCCAGCAGCTTGGGACTAGCGGGAGTTTGGGAGACCCAGTACTTC.

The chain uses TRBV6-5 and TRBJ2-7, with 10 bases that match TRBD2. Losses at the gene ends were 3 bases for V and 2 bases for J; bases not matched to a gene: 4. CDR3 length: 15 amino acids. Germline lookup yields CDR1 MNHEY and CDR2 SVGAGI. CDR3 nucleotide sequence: TGTGCCAGCAGTTATCGGACTAGCGGAACCTACGAGCAGTACTTC. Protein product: CASSYRTSGTYEQYF.

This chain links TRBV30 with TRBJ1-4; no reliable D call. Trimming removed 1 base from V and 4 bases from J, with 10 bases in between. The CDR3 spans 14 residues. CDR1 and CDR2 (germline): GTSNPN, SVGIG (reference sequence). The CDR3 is CAWSGTPGNEKLFF. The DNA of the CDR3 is TGTGCCTGGAGTGGTACTCCCGGTAATGAAAAACTGTTTTTT.

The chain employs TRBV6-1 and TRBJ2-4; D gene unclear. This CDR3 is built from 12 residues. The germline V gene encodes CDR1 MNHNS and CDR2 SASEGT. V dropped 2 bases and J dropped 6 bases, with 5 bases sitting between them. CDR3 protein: CASSESGNIQYF. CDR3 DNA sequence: TGTGCCAGCAGTGAATCGGGAAACATTCAGTACTTC.

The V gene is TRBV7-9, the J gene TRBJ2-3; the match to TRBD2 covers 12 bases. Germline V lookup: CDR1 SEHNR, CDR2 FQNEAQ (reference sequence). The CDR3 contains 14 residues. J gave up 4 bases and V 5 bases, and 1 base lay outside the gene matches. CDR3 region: CASSPSGGADTQYF. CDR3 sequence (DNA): TGTGCCAGCAGCCCTAGCGGGGGGGCAGATACGCAGTATTTT.

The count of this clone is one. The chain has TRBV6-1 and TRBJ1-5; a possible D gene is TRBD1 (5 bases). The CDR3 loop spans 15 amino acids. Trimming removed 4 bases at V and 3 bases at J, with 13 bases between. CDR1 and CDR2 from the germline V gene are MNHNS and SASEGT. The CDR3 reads CASSAREGTNQPQHF. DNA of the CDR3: TGTGCCAGCAGTGCCAGGGAGGGTACCAATCAGCCCCAGCATTTT.

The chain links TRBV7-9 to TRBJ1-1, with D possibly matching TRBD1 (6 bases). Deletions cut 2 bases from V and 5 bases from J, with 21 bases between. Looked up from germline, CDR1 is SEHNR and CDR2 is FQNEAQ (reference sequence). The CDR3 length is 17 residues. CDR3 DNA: TGTGCCAGCAGCTTATTCGGGCAGCTCCTGAGGGGGACTGAAGCTTTCTTT. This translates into CASSLFGQLLRGTEAFF.

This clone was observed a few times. The CDR3 region is CASSKGVGAYEQYF. In nucleotides, the CDR3 is TGTGCCAGCAGCAAGGGGGTGGGCGCCTACGAGCAGTACTTC. The chain has TRBV27 and TRBJ2-7; a possible D gene is TRBD1 (6 bases). The CDR3 is 14 amino acids. Trimming cost V 6 bases and J 2 bases, with 14 bases left between them. Germline assignment: CDR1 MNHEY and CDR2 SMNVEV (reference sequence).

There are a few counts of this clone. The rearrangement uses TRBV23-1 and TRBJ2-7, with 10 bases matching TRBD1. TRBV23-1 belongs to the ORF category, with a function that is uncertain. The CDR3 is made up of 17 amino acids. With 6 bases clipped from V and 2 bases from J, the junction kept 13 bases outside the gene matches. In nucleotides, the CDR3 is TGCGCCAGCAGCACCCGGATAGGGACAGGGGCAACCTACGAGCAGTACTTC. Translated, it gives CASSTRIGTGATYEQYF.